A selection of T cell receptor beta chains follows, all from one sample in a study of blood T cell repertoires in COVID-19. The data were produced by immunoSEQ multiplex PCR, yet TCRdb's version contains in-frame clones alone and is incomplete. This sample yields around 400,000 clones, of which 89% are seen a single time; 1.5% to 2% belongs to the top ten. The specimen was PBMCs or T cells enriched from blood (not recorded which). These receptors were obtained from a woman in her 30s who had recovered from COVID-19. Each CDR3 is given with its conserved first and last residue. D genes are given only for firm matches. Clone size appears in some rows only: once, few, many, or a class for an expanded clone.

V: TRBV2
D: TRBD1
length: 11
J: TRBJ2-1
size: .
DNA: TGTGCCAGCAGTGGCGACAGGGGGCAGTTCTTC
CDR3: CASSGDRGQFF

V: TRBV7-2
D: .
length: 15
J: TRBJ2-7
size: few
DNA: TGTGCCAGCAGCTTAGCGCTTTCGGGGGCCTACGAGCAGTACTTC
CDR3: CASSLALSGAYEQYF

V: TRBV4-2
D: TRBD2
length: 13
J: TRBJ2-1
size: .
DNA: TGTGCCAGCAGCCAAGATTCGGGGGGTGAGCAGTTCTTC
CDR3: CASSQDSGGEQFF

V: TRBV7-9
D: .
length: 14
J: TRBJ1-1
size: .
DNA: TGTGCCAGCAGCTTATCGGGCAGGGACACTGAAGCTTTCTTT
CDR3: CASSLSGRDTEAFF

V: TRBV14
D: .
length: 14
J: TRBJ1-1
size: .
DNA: TGTGCCAGCAGCCGGTCCAGGGGTATGACTGAAGCTTTCTTT
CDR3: CASSRSRGMTEAFF

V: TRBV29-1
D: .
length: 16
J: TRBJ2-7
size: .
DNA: TGCAGCGTTGAAGATCCCAAGTCCCCAGGGACCTACGAGCAGTACTTC
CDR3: CSVEDPKSPGTYEQYF

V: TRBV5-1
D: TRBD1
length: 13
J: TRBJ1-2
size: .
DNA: TGCGCCAGCAGCCCGGGACAGGACTATGGCTACACCTTC
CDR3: CASSPGQDYGYTF

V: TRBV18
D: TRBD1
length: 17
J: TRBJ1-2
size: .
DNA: TGTGCCAGCTCACCACCTAATACCGGGACAGGTGTATATGGCTACACCTTC
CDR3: CASSPPNTGTGVYGYTF

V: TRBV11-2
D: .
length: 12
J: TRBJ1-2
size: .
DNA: TGTGCCAGCAGCTCGGGGGACTATGGCTACACCTTC
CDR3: CASSSGDYGYTF

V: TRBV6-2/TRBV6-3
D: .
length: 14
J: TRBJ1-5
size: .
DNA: TGTGCCAGCAGTACCGGGGGGGGGAATCAGCCCCAGCATTTT
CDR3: CASSTGGGNQPQHF

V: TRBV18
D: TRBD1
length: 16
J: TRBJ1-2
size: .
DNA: TGTGCCAGCTCACCACCTATGGGACAGGGAAACTATGGCTACACCTTC
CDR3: CASSPPMGQGNYGYTF

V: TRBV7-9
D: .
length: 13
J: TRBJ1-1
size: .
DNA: TGTGCCAGCAGCCCCGGACAGAGCACTGAAGCTTTCTTT
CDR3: CASSPGQSTEAFF

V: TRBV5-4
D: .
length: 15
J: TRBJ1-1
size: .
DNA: TGTGCCAGCAGCGCCAAGACAGGCCGGGACGCTGAAGCTTTCTTT
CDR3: CASSAKTGRDAEAFF

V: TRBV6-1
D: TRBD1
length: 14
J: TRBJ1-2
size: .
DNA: TGTGCCAGCACCGCAACAGGGGGCAGCTATGGCTACACCTTC
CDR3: CASTATGGSYGYTF

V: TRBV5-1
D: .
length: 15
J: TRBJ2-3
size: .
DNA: TGCGCCAGCAGCCCGTTGGTGGCATCCACAGATACGCAGTATTTT
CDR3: CASSPLVASTDTQYF

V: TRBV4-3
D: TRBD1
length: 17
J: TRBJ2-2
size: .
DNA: TGCGCCAGCAGCCAAGGACGGGACAGGGTGAACACCGGGGAGCTGTTTTTT
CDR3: CASSQGRDRVNTGELFF

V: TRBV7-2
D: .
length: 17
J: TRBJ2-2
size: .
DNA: TGTGCCAGCAGCTTAGCCGGTTGGACAGCAAGTACCGGGGAGCTGTTTTTT
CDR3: CASSLAGWTASTGELFF

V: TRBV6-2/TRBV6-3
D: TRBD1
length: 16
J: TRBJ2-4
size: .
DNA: TGTGCCAGCAGTACGGACAGGGTCCTAGCCAAAAACATTCAGTACTTC
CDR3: CASSTDRVLAKNIQYF

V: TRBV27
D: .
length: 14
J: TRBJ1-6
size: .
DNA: TGTGCCAGCAGGCCACGACAATACAATTCACCCCTCCACTTT
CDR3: CASRPRQYNSPLHF

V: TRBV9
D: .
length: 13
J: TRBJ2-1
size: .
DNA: TGTGCCAGCAGCGCTCGCGGGTACAATGAGCAGTTCTTC
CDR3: CASSARGYNEQFF

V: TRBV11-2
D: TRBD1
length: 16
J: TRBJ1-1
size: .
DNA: TGTGCCAGCAGCATCTTCAGGGGGCTTAGGAACACTGAAGCTTTCTTT
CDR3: CASSIFRGLRNTEAFF

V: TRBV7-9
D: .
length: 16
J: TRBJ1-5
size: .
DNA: TGTGCCAGCAGCTTAGGAACAGGGAGTTTACCTCAGCCCCAGCATTTT
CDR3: CASSLGTGSLPQPQHF

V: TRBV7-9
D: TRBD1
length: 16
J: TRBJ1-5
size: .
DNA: TGTGCCAGCAGCTTAGTTGCGGACAGGGGGCGGCAGCCCCAGCATTTT
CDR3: CASSLVADRGRQPQHF

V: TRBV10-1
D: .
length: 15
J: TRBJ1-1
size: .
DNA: TGCGCCAGCAGTGAGTCTACTGTGCAGGGGACTGAAGCTTTCTTT
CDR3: CASSESTVQGTEAFF

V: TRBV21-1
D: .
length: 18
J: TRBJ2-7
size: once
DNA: TGTGCCAGCAGCACTGTACTCGTCCCAGGGGGACAGGGCGTCGAGCAGTACTTC
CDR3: CASSTVLVPGGQGVEQYF

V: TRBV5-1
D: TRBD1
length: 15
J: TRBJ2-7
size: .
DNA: TGCGCCAGCAGACAAGACAGGGCCTCTATGAGGGAGCAGTACTTC
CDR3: CASRQDRASMREQYF

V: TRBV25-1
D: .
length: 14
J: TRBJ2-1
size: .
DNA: TGTGCCAGCAGTGAACGGGGGGCTAACAATGAGCAGTTCTTC
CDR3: CASSERGANNEQFF

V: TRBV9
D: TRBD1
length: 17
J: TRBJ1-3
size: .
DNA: TGTGCCAGCAGCGGAGACCGGGACAGGGGAACTGGAAACACCATATATTTT
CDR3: CASSGDRDRGTGNTIYF